This TCR beta chain emerged from a study of T cell responses to AZD1222 COVID-19 vaccine. Study-level points and caveats: Two AZD1222 administrations were followed by greater Spike-specific TCR breadth and depth. At baseline, just a handful of AZD1222 recipients tested seropositive.

The V end was cut by 3 bases, the J end by 2 bases, with 5 bases between. The length of the CDR3 is 13 residues. The germline CDR1 and CDR2 sequences are MDHEN and SYDVKM. Libraries were prepared by immunoSEQ multiplex PCR; TCRdb keeps only in-frame clonotypes and omits some of them. The sample has around 150,000 clones, 70% to 90% seen once; the top ten hold 1.9%. A remark on this clone: Its antigen is undetermined.

The sequenced sample was peripheral blood, obtained on day 0 of AZD1222 vaccination. This receptor was taken from an adult in good health. The chain links TRBV28 to TRBJ2-4; D uncertain. The CDR3 nucleotides read TGTGCCAGCAGTTTGTGGACCAAAAACATTCAGTACTTC. This codes for CASSLWTKNIQYF.